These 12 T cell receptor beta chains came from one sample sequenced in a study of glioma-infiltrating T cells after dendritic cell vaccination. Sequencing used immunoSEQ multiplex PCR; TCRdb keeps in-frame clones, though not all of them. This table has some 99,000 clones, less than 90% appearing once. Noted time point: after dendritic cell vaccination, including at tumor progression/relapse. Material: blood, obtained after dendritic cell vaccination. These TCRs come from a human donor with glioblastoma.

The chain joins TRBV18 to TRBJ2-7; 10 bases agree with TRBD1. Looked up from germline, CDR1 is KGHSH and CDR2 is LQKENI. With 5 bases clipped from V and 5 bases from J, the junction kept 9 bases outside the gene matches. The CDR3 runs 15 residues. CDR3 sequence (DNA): TGTGCCAGCTCAGCCCCCGGGACAGGGGCGAACGAGCAGTACTTC. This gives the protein CASSAPGTGANEQYF.

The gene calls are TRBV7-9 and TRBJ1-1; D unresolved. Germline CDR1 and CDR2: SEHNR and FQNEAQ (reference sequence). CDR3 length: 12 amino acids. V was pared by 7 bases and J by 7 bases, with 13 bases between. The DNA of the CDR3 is TGTGCCAGCACCTTGGGCGCACTTGAAGCTTTCTTT. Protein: CASTLGALEAFF.

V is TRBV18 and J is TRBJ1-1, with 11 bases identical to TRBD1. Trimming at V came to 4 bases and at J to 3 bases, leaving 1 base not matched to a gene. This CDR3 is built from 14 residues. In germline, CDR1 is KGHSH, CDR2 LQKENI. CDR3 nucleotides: TGTGCCAGCTCACGGGGACAGGGGGACACTGAAGCTTTCTTT. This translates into CASSRGQGDTEAFF. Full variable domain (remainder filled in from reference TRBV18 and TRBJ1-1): NAGVMQNPRHLVRRRGQEARLRCSPMKGHSHVYWYRQLPEEGLKFMVYLQKENIIDESGMPKERFSAEFPKEGPSILRIQQVVRGDSAAYFCASSRGQGDTEAFFGQGTRLTVV.

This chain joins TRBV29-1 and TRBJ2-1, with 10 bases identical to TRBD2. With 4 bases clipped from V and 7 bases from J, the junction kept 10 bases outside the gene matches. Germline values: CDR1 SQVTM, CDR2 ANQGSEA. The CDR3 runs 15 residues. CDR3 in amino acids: CSVGLVLAGTNEQFF. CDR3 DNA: TGCAGCGTTGGTTTAGTACTAGCGGGAACTAATGAGCAGTTCTTC.

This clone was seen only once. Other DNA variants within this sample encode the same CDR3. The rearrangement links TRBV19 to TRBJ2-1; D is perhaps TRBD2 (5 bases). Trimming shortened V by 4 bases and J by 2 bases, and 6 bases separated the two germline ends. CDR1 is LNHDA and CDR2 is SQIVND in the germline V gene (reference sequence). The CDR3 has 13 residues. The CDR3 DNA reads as TGTGCCAGTAGTACGGGGACCTACAATGAGCAGTTCTTC. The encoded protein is CASSTGTYNEQFF.

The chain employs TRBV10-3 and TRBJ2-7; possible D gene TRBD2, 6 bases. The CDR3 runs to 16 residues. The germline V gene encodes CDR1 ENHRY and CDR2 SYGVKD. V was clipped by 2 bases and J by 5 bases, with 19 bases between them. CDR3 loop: CAISEPLASQYHEQYF. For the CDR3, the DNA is TGTGCCATCAGTGAGCCGCTAGCGTCGCAATATCACGAGCAGTACTTC.

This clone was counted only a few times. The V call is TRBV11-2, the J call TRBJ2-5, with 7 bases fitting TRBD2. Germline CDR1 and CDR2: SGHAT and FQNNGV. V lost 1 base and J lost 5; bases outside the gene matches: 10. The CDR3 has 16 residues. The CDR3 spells CASSLGEGGIWETQYF. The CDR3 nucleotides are TGTGCCAGCAGCTTAGGGGAGGGAGGGATATGGGAGACCCAGTACTTC.

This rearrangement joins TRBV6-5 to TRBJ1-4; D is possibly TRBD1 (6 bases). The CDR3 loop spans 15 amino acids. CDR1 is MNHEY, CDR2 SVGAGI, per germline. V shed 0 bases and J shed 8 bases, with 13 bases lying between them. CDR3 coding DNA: TGTGCCAGCAGTTACTCGGCGGGGGGCTGGGAAAAACTGTTTTTT. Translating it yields CASSYSAGGWEKLFF.

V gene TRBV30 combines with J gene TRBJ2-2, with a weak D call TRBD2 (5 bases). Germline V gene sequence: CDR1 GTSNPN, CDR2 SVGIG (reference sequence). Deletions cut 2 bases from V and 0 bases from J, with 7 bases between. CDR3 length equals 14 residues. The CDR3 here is CAWSRDTNTGELFF. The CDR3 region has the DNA TGTGCCTGGAGTCGGGATACGAACACCGGGGAGCTGTTTTTT. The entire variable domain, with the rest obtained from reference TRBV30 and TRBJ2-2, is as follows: SQTIHQWPATLVQPVGSPLSLECTVEGTSNPNLYWYRQAAGRGLQLLFYSVGIGQISSEVPQNLSASRPQDRQFILSSKKLLLSDSGFYLCAWSRDTNTGELFFGEGSRLTVL.

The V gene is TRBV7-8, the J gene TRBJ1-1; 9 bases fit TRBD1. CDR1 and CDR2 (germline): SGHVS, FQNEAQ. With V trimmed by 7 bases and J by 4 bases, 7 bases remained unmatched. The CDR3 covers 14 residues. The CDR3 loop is CASNSQGAGTEAFF. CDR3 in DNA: TGTGCCAGCAATTCACAGGGGGCTGGCACTGAAGCTTTCTTT.

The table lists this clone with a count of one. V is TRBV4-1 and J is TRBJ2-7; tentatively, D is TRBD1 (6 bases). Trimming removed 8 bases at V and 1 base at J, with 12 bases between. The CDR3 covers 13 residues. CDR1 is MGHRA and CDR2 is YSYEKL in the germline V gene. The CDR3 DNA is TGCGCCAGCGGACGGGACAATTCCTACGAGCAGTACTTC. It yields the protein CASGRDNSYEQYF.

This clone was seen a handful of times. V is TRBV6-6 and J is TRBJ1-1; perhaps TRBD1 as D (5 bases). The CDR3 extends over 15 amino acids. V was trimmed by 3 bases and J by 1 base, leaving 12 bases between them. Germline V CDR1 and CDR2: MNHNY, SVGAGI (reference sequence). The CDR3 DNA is TGTGCCAGCAGTTATCAGGGAAAATCGAACACTGAAGCTTTCTTT. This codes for CASSYQGKSNTEAFF.